The clone carrying this T cell receptor beta chain was counted ten times or more. Its antigen is currently unknown. The data were obtained in a study of metastatic and nonmetastatic thyroid tumors. Whole-study context: The authors compared repertoires across blood and tumor or nodule tissue from malignant and benign thyroid patients.

Original processing notes: It was from CDR3 differences across clinicopathological groups that a distant-metastasis classifier for papillary thyroid cancer was built. MiXCR re-clonotyped the PCR reads for TCRdb. TCRdb's processing, not the authors', yielded these V and J calls. The sample comprises some 25,000 clones, roughly 19% of which are singletons, and 4.6% rests with the top ten. Every patient was untreated before thyroid surgery. Points from the study as a whole: Malignant tumors reportedly showed significantly higher TCR beta diversity than benign nodules in both blood and tumor.

Germline CDR1 is SGHRS and CDR2 is YFSETQ. Trimming pared 0 bases from V and 1 base from J, leaving 5 bases between. This CDR3 comprises 14 residues. Sequencing was done on a sample of blood. The chain carries TRBV5-1 and TRBJ1-3; D uncertain. The sequence was collected from a male donor with papillary thyroid cancer or a benign thyroid nodule (not recorded which). Some clones in this sample may be carry-over from other donors' samples. For the CDR3, the DNA is TGCGCCAGCAGCTTGGCTGGGTCTGGAAACACCATATATTTT. Its translation is CASSLAGSGNTIYF.